This T cell receptor beta chain is drawn from a study of shared clonotypes between healthy human individuals. Study overall: Three plates were used per donor for CD4 naive, three for CD4 memory, two for CD8 naive and one for CD8 memory. Study-wide findings and caveats: Clonotype sharing among donors, it was expected, would be affected by sequencing depth. Specimens sampled were limited to blood, with tissue repertoires likely differing. Shared across a few donors were around 5% of the naive CD4 clonotypes.

The CDR3 totals 14 residues. CDR1 and CDR2 from the germline V gene are MNHEY and SMNVEV (reference sequence). The V end was cut by 2 bases, the J end by 2 bases, with 8 bases between. Repertoires were generated with immunoSEQ multiplex PCR, while TCRdb's copy carries only in-frame clones and drops some. The repertoire holds 1,500,000 or so clones, with approximately 98.5% as singletons. With regard to this clone: The antigen is not known.

This chain connects TRBV27 to TRBJ2-3; D is ambiguous. The TCR originated in a man younger than 40 in good health. Sequencing was done on a sample of naive CD4+ T cells sorted from blood. The subset here: CD45RA+ positively selected. The CDR3 region has the DNA TGTGCCAGCAGTTTACTACTGCCCACAGATACGCAGTATTTT. It is translated as CASSLLLPTDTQYF.